The clone carrying this TCR beta chain was counted once. The antigen is not known. Exclusion of a patient followed from autoimmune disease history or systemic immunosuppression. Germline lookup yields CDR1 LNHDA and CDR2 SQIVND (reference sequence). This CDR3 has 14 residues. The V gene lost 5 bases and the J gene lost 5 bases, with 15 bases spanning the gap. These data are taken from a study of OX40 agonist ivuxolimab in advanced cancers. Study-wide context: Given to patients was ivuxolimab, an agonistic anti-OX40 (CD134) antibody. Earlier treatment with anti-PD-1, anti-PD-L1 or anti-CTLA-4 was permitted, and about 40% had received some. Study findings and constraints: The study did not work out the antigen specificity of the expanded peripheral T cells.

Generated by immunoSEQ multiplex PCR, the TCRdb table keeps only in-frame clones and is missing some. The repertoire holds some 110,000 clones, with 75% to 95% as singletons. The gene calls are TRBV19 and TRBJ2-5, with D perhaps being TRBD1 or TRBD2 (5 bases each). The sequence derives from an adult with an advanced solid tumor such as melanoma, head and neck, liver or kidney cancer. The source was CD4+ or CD8+ T cells sorted from blood, collected in a trial of the OX40 agonist ivuxolimab. The CDR3 sequence is CASSQGAMRETQYF. The CDR3 DNA reads as TGTGCCAGTAGTCAGGGAGCCATGAGGGAGACCCAGTACTTC.